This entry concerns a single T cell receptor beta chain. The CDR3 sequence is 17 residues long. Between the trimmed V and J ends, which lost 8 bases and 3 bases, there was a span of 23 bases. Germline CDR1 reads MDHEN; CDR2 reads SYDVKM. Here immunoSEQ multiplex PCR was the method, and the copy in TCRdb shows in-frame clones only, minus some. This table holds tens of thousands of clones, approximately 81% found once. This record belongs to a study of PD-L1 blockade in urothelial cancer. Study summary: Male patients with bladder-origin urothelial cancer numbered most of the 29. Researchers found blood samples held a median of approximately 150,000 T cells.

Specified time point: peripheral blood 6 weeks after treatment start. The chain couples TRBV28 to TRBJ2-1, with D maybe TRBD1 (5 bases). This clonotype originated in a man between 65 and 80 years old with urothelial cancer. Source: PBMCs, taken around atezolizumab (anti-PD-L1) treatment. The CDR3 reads CASLGATGKFNYNEQFF. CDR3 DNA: TGTGCCAGCCTTGGGGCCACAGGAAAGTTCAACTACAATGAGCAGTTCTTC.